This TCR beta chain was found in a study of T-cell memory formation after mild COVID-19. TCRdb processed the 5' RACE reads anew with MiXCR; each CDR3 protein has one entry. The sample has around 370,000 distinct CDR3 sequences; 20% to 25% are singletons. This clonotype has a handful of counts. The antigen is undetermined. The V end lost 7 bases, the J end lost 2 bases, and 14 bases lay between the germline ends. CDR1 is MDHEN and CDR2 is SYDVKM in the germline V gene. This CDR3 contains 14 residues. Study results and caveats: Whether day 37 second-wave clones are SARS-CoV-2-specific was not confirmed.

Sequencing input: PBMCs or a T cell subset sorted from them (not recorded which). The sequence came from an adult woman who had mild COVID-19 (a few samples of this study predate the infection). Cell type and time point are not known. The chain is built from TRBV28 and TRBJ2-5, with D maybe TRBD2 (6 bases). The CDR3 DNA sequence: TGTGCCAGCAACTTGGCGGGACGTCAAGAGACCCAGTACTTC. This encodes CASNLAGRQETQYF. The whole variable domain, filled in from reference TRBV28 and TRBJ2-5, reads DVKVTQSSRYLVKRTGEKVFLECVQDMDHENMFWYRQDPGLGLRLIYFSYDVKMKEKGDIPEGYSVSREKKERFSLILESASTNQTSMYLCASNLAGRQETQYFGPGTRLLVL.